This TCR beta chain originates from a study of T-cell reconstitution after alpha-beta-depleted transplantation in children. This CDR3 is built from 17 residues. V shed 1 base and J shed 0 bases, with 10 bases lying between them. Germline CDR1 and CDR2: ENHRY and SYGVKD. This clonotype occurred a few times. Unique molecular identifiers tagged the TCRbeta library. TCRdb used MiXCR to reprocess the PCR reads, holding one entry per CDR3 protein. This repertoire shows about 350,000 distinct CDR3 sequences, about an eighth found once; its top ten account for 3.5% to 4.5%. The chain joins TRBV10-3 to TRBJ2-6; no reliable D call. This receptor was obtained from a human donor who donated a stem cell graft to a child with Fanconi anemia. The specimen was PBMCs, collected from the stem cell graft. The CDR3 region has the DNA TGTGCCATCAGTGAGTGGCCCGGCGGCTCTGGGGCCAACGTCCTGACTTTC. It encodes CAISEWPGGSGANVLTF.